This is a list of T cell receptor beta chains from one sample in a study of T cell repertoires in cytomegalovirus infection. One entry per CDR3 protein, called by TCRdb with MiXCR from the reads. The sample shows about 340,000 distinct CDR3 sequences, about 29% of them seen only once. No antigen has been identified for these receptors. The starting material was cultured PBMCs, obtained from culture after CMV antigen stimulation. These receptors were collected from a human donor in good health (CMV status not recorded). Some clones in this sample may be carry-over from other donors' samples. Each CDR3 is given with its conserved first and last residue. D genes are given only for firm matches. Only some rows state a clone size, as once, few, many or a class for expanded clones.

J gene: TRBJ1-1
V gene: TRBV7-8
clone size: .
D gene: TRBD1
CDR3 DNA: TGTGCCAGCAGCCCCCGGGACAGGGGTTTGGACACTGAAGCTTTCTTT
CDR3 protein: CASSPRDRGLDTEAFF

J gene: TRBJ1-2
V gene: TRBV7-3
clone size: many
D gene: TRBD1
CDR3 DNA: TGTGCCAGCAGCCCTACGACAGGGGAGGGCTACACCTTC
CDR3 protein: CASSPTTGEGYTF

J gene: TRBJ1-2
V gene: TRBV4-1
clone size: .
D gene: .
CDR3 DNA: TGCGCCAGCAGCCAACCCACCCGAGCGAGGGGTGGCTACACCTTC
CDR3 protein: CASSQPTRARGGYTF

J gene: TRBJ2-3
V gene: TRBV5-1
clone size: .
D gene: TRBD2
CDR3 DNA: TGCGCCAGCAGCTTGGCCGGCGCGGGGGGGCACACAGATACGCAGTATTTT
CDR3 protein: CASSLAGAGGHTDTQYF

J gene: TRBJ1-1
V gene: TRBV27
clone size: .
D gene: .
CDR3 DNA: TGTGCCAGCAGTTCGCCCGCGGCCCTGAACACTGAAGCTTTCTTT
CDR3 protein: CASSSPAALNTEAFF

J gene: TRBJ2-1
V gene: TRBV11-2
clone size: few
D gene: .
CDR3 DNA: TGTGCCAGCAGTCAAATGGCGGGTCGGGACAATGAGCAGTTCTTC
CDR3 protein: CASSQMAGRDNEQFF

J gene: TRBJ2-3
V gene: TRBV20-1
clone size: .
D gene: .
CDR3 DNA: TGCAGTGCTGAAGCCGGGACCGCGCTCCCTAGCACAGATACGCAGTATTTT
CDR3 protein: CSAEAGTALPSTDTQYF

J gene: TRBJ1-5
V gene: TRBV7-3
clone size: many
D gene: .
CDR3 DNA: TGTGCCAGCAGGGAACAGGGAGCGGGGTTTCCCCAGCATTTT
CDR3 protein: CASREQGAGFPQHF

J gene: TRBJ2-4
V gene: TRBV7-8
clone size: many
D gene: TRBD1
CDR3 DNA: TGTGCCAGCAGCTTAGGGTGGGGGACAGGGTATGGAGCCAAAAACATTCAGTACTTC
CDR3 protein: CASSLGWGTGYGAKNIQYF

J gene: TRBJ1-5
V gene: TRBV19
clone size: few
D gene: TRBD1
CDR3 DNA: TGTGCCAGTAGTATAGTGCAGGGGGCTTACAATCAGCCCCAGCATTTT
CDR3 protein: CASSIVQGAYNQPQHF

J gene: TRBJ1-5
V gene: TRBV6-2/TRBV6-3
clone size: .
D gene: .
CDR3 DNA: TGTGCCAGCAGCCGTGGGGGCTATAGCAATCAGCCCCAGCATTTT
CDR3 protein: CASSRGGYSNQPQHF

J gene: TRBJ1-5
V gene: TRBV27
clone size: .
D gene: .
CDR3 DNA: TGTGCCAGCGCCAACAGGGAGGATCAGCCCCAGCATTTT
CDR3 protein: CASANREDQPQHF

J gene: TRBJ1-2
V gene: TRBV28
clone size: few
D gene: TRBD1
CDR3 DNA: TGTGCCAGCAGTTTCGGGGACAGTGGCTATGGCTACACCTTC
CDR3 protein: CASSFGDSGYGYTF

J gene: TRBJ1-2
V gene: TRBV11-2
clone size: .
D gene: .
CDR3 DNA: TGTGCCAGCAGCGGGGAGGGATATGGCTACACCTTC
CDR3 protein: CASSGEGYGYTF

J gene: TRBJ1-4
V gene: TRBV2
clone size: .
D gene: TRBD1
CDR3 DNA: TGTGCCGGATACAGGGGAGGTTATGAAAAACTGTTTTTT
CDR3 protein: CAGYRGGYEKLFF

J gene: TRBJ1-6
V gene: TRBV12-3/TRBV12-4
clone size: .
D gene: .
CDR3 DNA: TGTGCCAGCAGTTCCCAGGGTCTGCGCCGTTCACCCCTCCACTTT
CDR3 protein: CASSSQGLRRSPLHF

J gene: TRBJ2-1
V gene: TRBV7-3
clone size: many
D gene: .
CDR3 DNA: TGTGCCAGCAGCTTCGGAATTAACTCCTACAATGAGCAGTTCTTC
CDR3 protein: CASSFGINSYNEQFF

J gene: TRBJ2-2
V gene: TRBV11-1
clone size: few
D gene: .
CDR3 DNA: TGTGCCAGCAGCTCATGGACAGATCGTGGCGGGGAGCTGTTTTTT
CDR3 protein: CASSSWTDRGGELFF

J gene: TRBJ1-1
V gene: TRBV12-3/TRBV12-4
clone size: many
D gene: .
CDR3 DNA: TGTGCCAGCACCTCAGGTTGGGGCGTGAACACTGAAGCTTTCTTT
CDR3 protein: CASTSGWGVNTEAFF

J gene: TRBJ1-5
V gene: TRBV7-9
clone size: few
D gene: TRBD1
CDR3 DNA: TGTGCCAGCAGCCTAGGGACAGATTATAGCAATCAGCCCCAGCATTTT
CDR3 protein: CASSLGTDYSNQPQHF

J gene: TRBJ2-1
V gene: TRBV12-3/TRBV12-4
clone size: .
D gene: TRBD2
CDR3 DNA: TGTGCCAGCAGTTTAGCGGGAGGGAAAAATGAGCAGTTCTTC
CDR3 protein: CASSLAGGKNEQFF

J gene: TRBJ2-1
V gene: TRBV7-3
clone size: many
D gene: .
CDR3 DNA: TGTGCCAGCAGCTTACCACCCGGGCATGAGCAGTTCTTC
CDR3 protein: CASSLPPGHEQFF

J gene: TRBJ1-2
V gene: TRBV7-2
clone size: many
D gene: .
CDR3 DNA: TGTGCCAGCAGCTCCACATCGTATGGCTACACCTTC
CDR3 protein: CASSSTSYGYTF

J gene: TRBJ2-7
V gene: TRBV5-5
clone size: .
D gene: .
CDR3 DNA: TGTGCCAGCAGCTCGAATTCAGGGAAGAGGGTGTACGAGCAGTACTTC
CDR3 protein: CASSSNSGKRVYEQYF

J gene: TRBJ1-2
V gene: TRBV16
clone size: .
D gene: .
CDR3 DNA: TGTGCCAGCGGACACACACCGAACTATGGCTACACCTTC
CDR3 protein: CASGHTPNYGYTF

J gene: TRBJ1-5
V gene: TRBV27
clone size: many
D gene: .
CDR3 DNA: TGTGCCAGCAGTTCTAAGGCTTGGGGCAGCAATCAGCCCCAGCATTTT
CDR3 protein: CASSSKAWGSNQPQHF

J gene: TRBJ2-7
V gene: TRBV7-9
clone size: .
D gene: TRBD1
CDR3 DNA: TGTGCCAGCAGCTTACCCAGGACAGGGAGGCCCTACGAGCAGTACTTC
CDR3 protein: CASSLPRTGRPYEQYF

J gene: TRBJ1-1
V gene: TRBV7-9
clone size: .
D gene: .
CDR3 DNA: TGTGCCTTGGGCAGGAACACTGAAGCTTTCTTT
CDR3 protein: CALGRNTEAFF

J gene: TRBJ2-7
V gene: TRBV5-6
clone size: .
D gene: .
CDR3 DNA: TGTGCCAGCAGCTTGCCGGGACTGTACGAGCAGTACTTC
CDR3 protein: CASSLPGLYEQYF

J gene: TRBJ1-5
V gene: TRBV7-2
clone size: .
D gene: .
CDR3 DNA: TGTGCCAGCAGCTTAGAAGGACCCCTTAGCAATAAGCCCCAGCATTTT
CDR3 protein: CASSLEGPLSNKPQHF

J gene: TRBJ2-1
V gene: TRBV7-3
clone size: .
D gene: TRBD2
CDR3 DNA: TGTGCCAGCAGCTTGGGCGGGAGGGTTTCCTACAATGAGCAGTTCTTC
CDR3 protein: CASSLGGRVSYNEQFF

J gene: TRBJ2-1
V gene: TRBV7-2
clone size: few
D gene: TRBD2
CDR3 DNA: TGTGCCAGCAGCTTAGGGCGGGGGGTGGATGAGCAGTTCTTC
CDR3 protein: CASSLGRGVDEQFF

J gene: TRBJ2-1
V gene: TRBV19
clone size: few
D gene: TRBD2
CDR3 DNA: TGTGCCAGTAAAGTTGCCGGGGGGTACAATGAGCAGTTCTTC
CDR3 protein: CASKVAGGYNEQFF

J gene: TRBJ2-1
V gene: TRBV5-1
clone size: .
D gene: TRBD2
CDR3 DNA: TGCGCCAGCAGCTCCAGACTAGCGGGAGGGCCTGAGCAGTTCTTC
CDR3 protein: CASSSRLAGGPEQFF